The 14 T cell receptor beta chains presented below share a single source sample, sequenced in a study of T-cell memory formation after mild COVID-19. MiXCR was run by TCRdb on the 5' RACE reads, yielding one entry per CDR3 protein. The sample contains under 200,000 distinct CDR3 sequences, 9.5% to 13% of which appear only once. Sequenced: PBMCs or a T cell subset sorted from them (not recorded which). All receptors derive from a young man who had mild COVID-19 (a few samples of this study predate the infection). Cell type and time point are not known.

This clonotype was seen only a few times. The CDR3 DNA is TGTGCCAGCAGTTCCGGACAGGGTGGGGGTCAGCCCCAGCATTTT. It yields the protein CASSSGQGGGQPQHF. The chain uses TRBV27 and TRBJ1-5; 8 nucleotides match TRBD1. The junction had 8 bases not matched to a gene; V was cut back by 4 bases and J by 6 bases. Germline V gene lookup returns CDR1 MNHEY and CDR2 SMNVEV (reference sequence). This CDR3 is built from 15 residues.

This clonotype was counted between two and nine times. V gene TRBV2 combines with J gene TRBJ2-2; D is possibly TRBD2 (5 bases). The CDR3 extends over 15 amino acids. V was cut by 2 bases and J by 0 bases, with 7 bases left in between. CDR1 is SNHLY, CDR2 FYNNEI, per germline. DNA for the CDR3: TGTGCCAGCAGTGAACCAGCGGCGAACACCGGGGAGCTGTTTTTT. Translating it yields CASSEPAANTGELFF.

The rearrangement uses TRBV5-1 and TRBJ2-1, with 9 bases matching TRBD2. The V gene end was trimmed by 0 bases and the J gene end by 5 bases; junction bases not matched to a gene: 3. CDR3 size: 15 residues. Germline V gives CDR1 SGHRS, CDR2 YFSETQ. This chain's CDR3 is CASSLVAGGNNEQFF. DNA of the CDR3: TGCGCCAGCAGCTTGGTGGCGGGGGGGAACAATGAGCAGTTCTTC.

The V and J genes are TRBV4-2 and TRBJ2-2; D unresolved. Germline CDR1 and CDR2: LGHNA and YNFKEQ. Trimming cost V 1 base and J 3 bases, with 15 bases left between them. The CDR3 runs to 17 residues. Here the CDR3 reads CASSQVGHNWDTGELFF. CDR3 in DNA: TGTGCCAGCAGCCAAGTTGGGCACAATTGGGACACCGGGGAGCTGTTTTTT.

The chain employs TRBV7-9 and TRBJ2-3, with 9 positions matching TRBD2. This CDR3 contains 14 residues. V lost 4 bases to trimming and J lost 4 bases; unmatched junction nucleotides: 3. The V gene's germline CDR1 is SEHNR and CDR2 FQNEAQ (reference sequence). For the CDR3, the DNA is TGTGCCAGCAGCTCCCGACTAGCGGCAGATACGCAGTATTTT. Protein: CASSSRLAADTQYF.

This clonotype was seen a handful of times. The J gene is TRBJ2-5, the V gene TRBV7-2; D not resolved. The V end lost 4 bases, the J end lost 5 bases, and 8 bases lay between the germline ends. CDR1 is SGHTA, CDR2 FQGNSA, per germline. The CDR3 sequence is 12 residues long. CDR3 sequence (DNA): TGTGCCAGCAGCTCCGCCCCGGAGACCCAGTACTTC. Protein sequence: CASSSAPETQYF.

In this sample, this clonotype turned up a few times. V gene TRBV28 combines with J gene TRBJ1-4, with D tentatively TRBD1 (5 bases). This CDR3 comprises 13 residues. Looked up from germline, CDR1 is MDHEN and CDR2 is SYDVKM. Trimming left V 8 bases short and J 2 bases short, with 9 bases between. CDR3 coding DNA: TGTGCCAGCCGGGGGGGTACTAATGAAAAACTGTTTTTT. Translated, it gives CASRGGTNEKLFF. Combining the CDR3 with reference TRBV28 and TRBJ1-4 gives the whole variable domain DVKVTQSSRYLVKRTGEKVFLECVQDMDHENMFWYRQDPGLGLRLIYFSYDVKMKEKGDIPEGYSVSREKKERFSLILESASTNQTSMYLCASRGGTNEKLFFGSGTQLSVL.

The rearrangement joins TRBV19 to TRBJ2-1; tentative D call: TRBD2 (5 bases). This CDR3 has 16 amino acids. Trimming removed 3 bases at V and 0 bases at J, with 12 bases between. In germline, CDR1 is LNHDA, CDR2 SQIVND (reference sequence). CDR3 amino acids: CASSMIARPSYNEQFF. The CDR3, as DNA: TGTGCCAGTAGTATGATAGCGAGACCCTCCTACAATGAGCAGTTCTTC.

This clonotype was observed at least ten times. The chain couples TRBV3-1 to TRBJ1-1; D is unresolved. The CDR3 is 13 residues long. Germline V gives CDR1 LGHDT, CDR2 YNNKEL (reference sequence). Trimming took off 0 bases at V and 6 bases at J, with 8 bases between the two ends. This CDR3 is CASSQDRRAEAFF. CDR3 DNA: TGTGCCAGCAGCCAAGATCGCCGTGCTGAAGCTTTCTTT.

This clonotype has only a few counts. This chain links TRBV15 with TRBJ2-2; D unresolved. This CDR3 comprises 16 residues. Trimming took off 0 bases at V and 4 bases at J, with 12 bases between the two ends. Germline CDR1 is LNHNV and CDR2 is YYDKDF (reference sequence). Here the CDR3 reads CATSRDRLRSTGELFF. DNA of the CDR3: TGTGCCACCAGCAGAGATCGGCTCCGATCCACCGGGGAGCTGTTTTTT.

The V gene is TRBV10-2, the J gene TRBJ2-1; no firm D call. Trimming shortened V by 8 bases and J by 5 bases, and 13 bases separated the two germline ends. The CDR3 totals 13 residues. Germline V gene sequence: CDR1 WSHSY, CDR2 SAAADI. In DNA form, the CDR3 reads TGCGCCAGCCGGCTCATCCAGAACAATGAGCAGTTCTTC. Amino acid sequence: CASRLIQNNEQFF.

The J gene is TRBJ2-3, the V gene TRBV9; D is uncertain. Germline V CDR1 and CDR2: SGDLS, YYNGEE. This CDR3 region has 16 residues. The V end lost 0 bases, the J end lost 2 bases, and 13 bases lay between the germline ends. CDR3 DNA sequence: TGTGCCAGCAGCGTAGAAGCCCGGCTAGTCACAGATACGCAGTATTTT. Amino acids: CASSVEARLVTDTQYF. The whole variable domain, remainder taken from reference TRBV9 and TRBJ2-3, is DSGVTQTPKHLITATGQRVTLRCSPRSGDLSVYWYQQSLDQGLQFLIQYYNGEERAKGNILERFSAQQFPDLHSELNLSSLELGDSALYFCASSVEARLVTDTQYFGPGTRLTVL.

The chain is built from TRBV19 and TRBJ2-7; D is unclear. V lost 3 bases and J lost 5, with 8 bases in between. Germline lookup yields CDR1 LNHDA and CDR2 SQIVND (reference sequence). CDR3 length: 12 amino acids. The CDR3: CASSMSFDEQYF. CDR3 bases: TGTGCCAGTAGTATGAGTTTCGACGAGCAGTACTTC.

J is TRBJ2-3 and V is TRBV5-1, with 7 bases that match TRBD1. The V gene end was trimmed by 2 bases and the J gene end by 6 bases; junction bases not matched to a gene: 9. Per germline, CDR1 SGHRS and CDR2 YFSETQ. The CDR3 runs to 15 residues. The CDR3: CASSFGAGGKDTQYF. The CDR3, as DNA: TGCGCCAGCAGCTTTGGGGCAGGGGGAAAGGATACGCAGTATTTT. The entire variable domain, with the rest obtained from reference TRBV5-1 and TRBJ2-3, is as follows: KAGVTQTPRYLIKTRGQQVTLSCSPISGHRSVSWYQQTPGQGLQFLFEYFSETQRNKGNFPGRFSGRQFSNSRSEMNVSTLELGDSALYLCASSFGAGGKDTQYFGPGTRLTVL.